The clone carrying this T cell receptor (beta chain) was observed a few times. What it binds is unknown. The entry originates in a study of identical twins' blood T cells. On the study more broadly: Around 50 million reads covered roughly six alpha-chain and roughly six beta-chain libraries. Study observations and caveats: Even for out-of-frame TCRbeta, twins reportedly shared V gene usage much more than unrelated donors.

From germline, CDR1 is LGHNA and CDR2 YNFKEQ. CDR3 length: 15 residues. V dropped 1 base and J dropped 4 bases, with 11 bases sitting between them. Sample barcodes were added at both library ends during cDNA synthesis. A single record per CDR3 protein comes from TCRdb applying MiXCR to the 5' RACE reads. The sample comprises roughly 380,000 distinct CDR3 sequences, about 28% of which are singletons, and 6.1% rests with the top ten. The V call is TRBV4-2, the J call TRBJ1-5; possible D gene TRBD1, 5 bases. This clonotype originated in a woman between 18 and 49 years old in good health. The source material was PBMCs. DNA of the CDR3: TGTGCCAGCAGCCAAGCAGGGTTCGGAAATCAGCCCCAGCATTTT. Residues: CASSQAGFGNQPQHF.